A selection of T cell receptor beta chains follows, all from one sample in a study of blood T cell repertoires in COVID-19. Repertoires were generated with immunoSEQ multiplex PCR, while TCRdb's copy carries only in-frame clones and drops some. The sample yields about 210,000 clones, approximately 80% seen once. The material sequenced was PBMCs or T cells enriched from blood (not recorded which). The receptors were gathered from a woman aged 45-65 years with acute COVID-19. The CDR3 runs from the conserved cysteine through the conserved F or W. A D gene is named only where the DNA matches it firmly. The listing skips clone size in some rows; elsewhere it reads once, few, many or a size class.

J gene | V gene | clone size | D gene | CDR3 DNA | CDR3 protein
TRBJ1-6 | TRBV10-3 | . | . | TGTGCCATCAGTGTGCAACAGAATAATTCACCCCTCCACTTT | CAISVQQNNSPLHF
TRBJ2-3 | TRBV28 | . | TRBD2 | TGTGCCAGCAGTTCTCCGGGACTAGGGACAGATACGCAGTATTTT | CASSSPGLGTDTQYF
TRBJ1-1 | TRBV6-5 | . | . | TGTGCCACCACCCCCGGGGGGCAGCGGGGCACTGAAGCTTTCTTT | CATTPGGQRGTEAFF
TRBJ2-1 | TRBV5-4 | . | TRBD2 | TGTGCCAGCAGCCGGGGGCTAGCGGGAGTCGTCCCCTACAATGAGCAGTTCTTC | CASSRGLAGVVPYNEQFF
TRBJ1-5 | TRBV6-2/TRBV6-3 | . | . | TGTGCCAGCAGTTACTCGATGGCGTACAGTGGCAATCAGCCCCAGCATTTT | CASSYSMAYSGNQPQHF
TRBJ1-5 | TRBV27 | . | TRBD1 | TGTGCCAGCAGGGGGACAGGAGTCAATCAGCCCCAGCATTTT | CASRGTGVNQPQHF
TRBJ1-6 | TRBV5-1 | . | . | TGCGCCAGCAGCTTGGAACTGGTGAATTCACCCCTCCACTTT | CASSLELVNSPLHF
TRBJ1-1 | TRBV12-3/TRBV12-4 | few | . | TGTGCCAGCAGGACAGGGAACACTGAAGCTTTCTTT | CASRTGNTEAFF
TRBJ2-7 | TRBV7-9 | . | . | TGTGCCAGCAGCGGACTGTTTACCAGTTCCTACGAGCAGTACTTC | CASSGLFTSSYEQYF
TRBJ1-2 | TRBV28 | . | . | TGTGCCAGCAGTTTAAACCCGGGACACGGCTATGGCTACACCTTC | CASSLNPGHGYGYTF
TRBJ2-7 | TRBV7-8 | once | . | TGTGCCAGCAGCCTGTCGGGTCGGTACGAGCAGTACTTC | CASSLSGRYEQYF
TRBJ1-2 | TRBV6-1 | . | TRBD1 | TGTGCCAGCAGTGAAGCGCAAATAGGGACAGCGTTCTATGGCTACACCTTC | CASSEAQIGTAFYGYTF
TRBJ1-6 | TRBV4-1 | few | . | TGCGCCAGCAGCCACTACATCGAAGCAGCCAGGGGTTCACCCCTCCACTTT | CASSHYIEAARGSPLHF
TRBJ1-5 | TRBV4-1 | once | TRBD1 | TGCGCCAGCAGCCAAGAACTGCAGGGGGCGAGCAATCAGCCCCAGCATTTT | CASSQELQGASNQPQHF
TRBJ1-2 | TRBV7-2 | . | . | TGTGCCAGCAGCTTAGAATCGGGCGCACAGGCTGGCTACACCTTC | CASSLESGAQAGYTF
TRBJ1-2 | TRBV3-1/TRBV3-2 | . | TRBD1 | TGTGCCAGCAGGACAGGGATCGGGGACTATGGCTACACCTTC | CASRTGIGDYGYTF
TRBJ1-2 | TRBV30 | few | . | TGTGCCTGGTCCATGGAGTCAGTGAAGCACACCTTC | CAWSMESVKHTF
TRBJ2-3 | TRBV24-1 | . | . | TGTGCCACCAAGGGGCTACTTAGCACAGATACGCAGTATTTT | CATKGLLSTDTQYF
TRBJ2-1 | TRBV7-9 | once | . | TGTGCTGCCGCGGAGTCCTACAATGAGCAGTTCTTC | CAAAESYNEQFF
TRBJ2-6 | TRBV7-2 | . | . | TGTGCCAGCAGCTTGTCTGGGCGTTCAGGGGCCAACGTCCTGACTTTC | CASSLSGRSGANVLTF
TRBJ1-1 | TRBV7-2 | few | . | TGTGCCAGCAGCTCCAGTGGGGGCCTGAACACTGAAGCTTTCTTT | CASSSSGGLNTEAFF
TRBJ1-2 | TRBV11-3 | few | . | TGTGCCAGCAGATCAGACAGGAACTATGGCTACACCTTC | CASRSDRNYGYTF
TRBJ2-7 | TRBV7-9 | few | . | TGTGCCAGCAGCGAACGGGACTACGAGCAGTACTTC | CASSERDYEQYF
TRBJ2-7 | TRBV5-1 | . | . | TGCGCCAGCCCCCCACAGGATCTAGTCTACGAGCAGTACTTC | CASPPQDLVYEQYF
TRBJ2-3 | TRBV11-2 | . | TRBD2 | TGTGCCAGCAGCTGGCTAGCGGGAGGTCGGGATACGCAGTATTTT | CASSWLAGGRDTQYF
TRBJ1-6 | TRBV7-2 | . | TRBD1 | TGTGCCAGCAGCCCACAGGGGGGTGTTTCACCCCTCCACTTT | CASSPQGGVSPLHF
TRBJ2-3 | TRBV7-2 | . | TRBD2 | TGTGCCAGCAGCTCTAAGACTAGCGGCACAGATACGCAGTATTTT | CASSSKTSGTDTQYF
TRBJ2-3 | TRBV5-4 | . | . | TGTGCCAGCACTTCCTGGGACTTCACAGATACGCAGTATTTT | CASTSWDFTDTQYF
TRBJ1-1 | TRBV12-5 | . | . | TGTGCTAGTGGTTTGGACAGCATGAACACTGAAGCTTTCTTT | CASGLDSMNTEAFF
TRBJ2-3 | TRBV5-1 | . | . | TGCGCCAGCAGCTCCGAGGGAGATACGCAGTATTTT | CASSSEGDTQYF